This T cell receptor beta chain was retrieved from a study of T cells in Graves' hyperthyroidism and ophthalmopathy. This clonotype was recorded at least ten times. The germline V gene encodes CDR1 MNHNS and CDR2 SASEGT. CDR3 length equals 14 residues. V lost 6 bases to trimming and J lost 2 bases, with 11 bases between them. The source material, RNA transcripts, was used to amplify TCR beta CDR3 regions. First-round RT-PCR of the TCR CDR3 relied on the HTBI primer set. TCRdb processed the multiplex PCR reads anew with MiXCR; each CDR3 protein has one entry. Of 410,000 or so distinct CDR3 sequences in the sample, about 15% are singletons; the top ten hold roughly 13%. Diagnostic decisions used clinical symptoms, serum thyroxine and TRAb, thyroid ultrasound and orbital computed tomography. An approximately 9.4 ml volume of fresh peripheral blood provided the PBMCs.

Specimen: blood. J is TRBJ1-3 and V is TRBV6-1; D is ambiguous. This clonotype was sampled from a man between 18 and 35 years old with Graves' ophthalmopathy. Here the CDR3 DNA reads TGTGCCAGCAGCATCCAAGAGCCTGGAAACACCATATATTTT. It is translated as CASSIQEPGNTIYF.